Below, 27 T cell receptor beta chains from the same sample are listed, as sequenced in a study of T cell repertoires in cytomegalovirus infection. One entry per CDR3 protein, called by TCRdb with MiXCR from the reads. This sample has 100,000 or so distinct CDR3 sequences, with 15% to 20% found just once. Sequenced sample: PBMCs. These receptors all stem from a human donor in good health (CMV status not recorded). Some clones in this sample may be carry-over from other donors' samples.

This clonotype has at least ten counts. The chain is built from TRBV7-2 and TRBJ1-4; tentatively, D is TRBD1 (6 bases). The CDR3 has 15 amino acids. Germline-derived CDR1 and CDR2 are SGHTA and FQGNSA. The V end was cut by 2 bases, the J end by 7 bases, with 14 bases between. CDR3 sequence reads: CASSLMGAMGEKLFF. CDR3 DNA sequence: TGTGCCAGCAGCTTAATGGGGGCGATGGGTGAAAAACTGTTTTTT. Full variable domain (outside the CDR3, taken from reference TRBV7-2 and TRBJ1-4): GAGVSQSPSNKVTEKGKDVELRCDPISGHTALYWYRQSLGQGLEFLIYFQGNSAPDKSGLPSDRFSAERTGGSVSTLTIQRTQQEDSAVYLCASSLMGAMGEKLFFGSGTQLSVL.

The sample holds many counts of this clonotype. V usage is TRBV11-2 and J usage is TRBJ2-1, with 12 bases aligning to TRBD2. The J segment lost 6 bases and the V segment lost 3 bases, leaving 6 bases of the junction unmatched. Per germline, CDR1 SGHAT and CDR2 FQNNGV. There are 16 residues in the CDR3. Written as DNA, the CDR3 is TGTGCCAGCAGCTTGCAGCCTAGCGGGGGGGGCAATGAGCAGTTCTTC. It encodes CASSLQPSGGGNEQFF.

Ten or more counts support this clonotype. This chain links TRBV28 with TRBJ1-5, with D possibly matching TRBD1 (6 bases). The V gene's germline CDR1 is MDHEN and CDR2 SYDVKM. Trimming stripped 5 bases from V and 2 bases from J, with 16 bases between. There are 16 residues in the CDR3. In DNA, the CDR3 is TGTGCCAGCAGTCCCTTTAGGGGGATGGGCAATCAGCCCCAGCATTTT. Protein product: CASSPFRGMGNQPQHF.

Note on this clonotype: One junction end does not reproduce the germline sequence, and a read error may be involved. The chain carries TRBV7-3 and TRBJ2-1; D gene uncertain. The CDR3 runs 13 residues. The germline V gene encodes CDR1 SGHTA and CDR2 FQGTGA. The CDR3 DNA sequence: TGTGCCAACAGCTTAACGGACCGTGCTGAGCAGTTCTTC. Its protein product is CANSLTDRAEQFF.

This chain joins TRBV6-2 or TRBV6-3 and TRBJ2-3; 7 bases map to TRBD2. The CDR3 is 16 residues long. The germline V gene encodes CDR1 MNHEY and CDR2 SVGEGT. The V and J ends lost 6 bases and 1 base, in that order; junction bases with no gene match: 10. The CDR3 DNA reads as TGTGCCAGCAGCCAACATTCGGGGGGACGCACAGATACGCAGTATTTT. It is translated as CASSQHSGGRTDTQYF.

The rearrangement uses TRBV27 and TRBJ1-6; 10 bases are shared with TRBD1. The CDR3 covers 18 residues. Losses at the gene ends were 0 bases for V and 9 bases for J; bases not matched to a gene: 11. Germline V gene lookup returns CDR1 MNHEY and CDR2 SMNVEV (reference sequence). CDR3 region: CASSLSRRGTGVGSPLHF. For the CDR3, the DNA is TGTGCCAGCAGTTTATCGAGGAGGGGGACAGGGGTAGGTTCACCCCTCCACTTT.

This clonotype was counted ten times or more. This chain uses TRBV10-3 with TRBJ2-1; D is uncertain. V gave up 3 bases and J gave up 10 bases, with 13 bases separating them. Germline CDR1 is ENHRY and CDR2 is SYGVKD. The length of the CDR3 is 13 residues. CDR3 sequence reads: CAISEFDQGEQFF. The CDR3, as DNA: TGTGCCATCAGTGAATTCGACCAAGGGGAGCAGTTCTTC.

This clonotype was counted many times. The gene calls are TRBV12-3 or TRBV12-4 and TRBJ2-1; no clear D gene. The CDR3 consists of 15 residues. The V end was cut by 6 bases, the J end by 0 bases, with 12 bases between. DNA of the CDR3: TGTGCCAGCAGACCAGACGGTAGCTCCTACAATGAGCAGTTCTTC. Its translation is CASRPDGSSYNEQFF.

The rearrangement uses TRBV5-1 and TRBJ2-7, with D hard to call. The CDR3 sequence is 15 residues long. Germline CDR1 reads SGHRS; CDR2 reads YFSETQ. V gave up 0 bases and J gave up 1 base, with 11 bases separating them. CDR3 nucleotide sequence: TGCGCCAGCAGCTTGGACGGATCGTTATCCTACGAGCAGTACTTC. Translating it yields CASSLDGSLSYEQYF.

The chain links TRBV4-2 to TRBJ1-6; 9 nucleotides match TRBD1. The germline gives CDR1 LGHNA, CDR2 YNFKEQ. V was pared by 4 bases and J by 10 bases, with 11 bases of the junction left unmatched. CDR3 length: 16 amino acids. CDR3 sequence (DNA): TGTGCCAGCAGCCCCCGACAGGGGGTCGCTCCGTCACCCCTCCACTTT. Its protein product is CASSPRQGVAPSPLHF.

This clonotype was counted a few times. The gene calls are TRBV7-2 and TRBJ2-5, with 9 bases identical to TRBD2. CDR1 and CDR2 from the germline V gene are SGHTA and FQGNSA. With 5 bases clipped from V and 2 bases from J, the junction kept 6 bases outside the gene matches. CDR3 length: 15 amino acids. CDR3 in amino acids: CASSRAGGMQETQYF. CDR3 DNA: TGTGCCAGCAGCCGAGCGGGGGGTATGCAAGAGACCCAGTACTTC.

The DNA for the CDR3 is TGTGCCACCAGCAGAGATAGGAGCGGGGGCCTCAATGAGCAGTTCTTC. Translating gives CATSRDRSGGLNEQFF. The chain uses TRBV15 and TRBJ2-1; 8 bases match TRBD2. Germline CDR1 and CDR2: LNHNV and YYDKDF (reference sequence). This CDR3 has 16 amino acids. V lost 0 bases to trimming and J lost 6 bases; unmatched junction nucleotides: 7.

The chain joins TRBV7-2 to TRBJ2-2, with a possible D match to TRBD1 (6 bases). V dropped 3 bases and J dropped 0 bases, with 11 bases sitting between them. CDR3 length: 16 amino acids. Germline V gene data show CDR1 as SGHTA and CDR2 as FQGNSA. The CDR3 DNA reads as TGTGCCAGCAGCTTTCAAGGGGGTACGAACACCGGGGAGCTGTTTTTT. The encoded protein is CASSFQGGTNTGELFF.

The chain links TRBV29-1 to TRBJ1-2; D remains unclear. The germline V gene has CDR1 SQVTM and CDR2 ANQGSEA. V gave up 5 bases and J gave up 8 bases, with 15 bases separating them. The CDR3 is 12 residues long. CDR3 nucleotide sequence: TGCAGCGTTACCGAACTTGATGGCGGCTACACCTTC. As protein: CSVTELDGGYTF.

The gene calls are TRBV25-1 and TRBJ2-1; 10 bases align to TRBD2. V shed 8 bases, J shed 9 bases, and the junction held 16 bases outside the gene matches. CDR1 and CDR2 from the germline V gene are MGHDK and SYGVNS. This CDR3 has 16 amino acids. The CDR3 sequence: CASRFSQAGGQGEQFF. The CDR3 bases are TGTGCCAGCCGGTTTTCCCAAGCGGGGGGGCAAGGTGAGCAGTTCTTC.

This clonotype was seen a handful of times. The genes are TRBV20-1 and TRBJ2-1, with a possible D match to TRBD1 (6 bases). The CDR3 length is 15 residues. Germline lookup yields CDR1 DFQATT and CDR2 SNEGSKA (reference sequence). The V and J ends lost 1 base and 9 bases respectively, with 19 bases between them. DNA of the CDR3: TGCAGTGCTAGAGGGGGGCTTTCCAGGACCGGTGAGCAGTTCTTC. The encoded protein is CSARGGLSRTGEQFF.

This clonotype was seen only a few times. This may arise from a read error, as a much more abundant clone is one base away. The chain has TRBV7-2 and TRBJ2-5, with a tentative D call TRBD1 (6 bases). The CDR3 totals 14 residues. Germline V lookup: CDR1 SGHTA, CDR2 FQGNSA. Trimming cost V 6 bases and J 2 bases, with 13 bases left between them. The CDR3 DNA reads TGTGCCAGCAGTTCCAGGACAGCTCAAGAGACCCAGTACTTC. As protein: CASSSRTAQETQYF. Looking up the rest from reference TRBV7-2 and TRBJ2-5 gives the full variable domain: GAGVSQSPSNKVTEKGKDVELRCDPISGHTALYWYRQSLGQGLEFLIYFQGNSAPDKSGLPSDRFSAERTGGSVSTLTIQRTQQEDSAVYLCASSSRTAQETQYFGPGTRLLVL.

This clonotype was detected ten times or more. A read error may produce the germline difference seen at one junction end. This chain uses TRBV7-8 with TRBJ1-1, with D possibly TRBD1 on 5 matching bases. CDR1 and CDR2 (germline): SGHVS, FQNEAQ. The CDR3 is 11 residues long. The DNA for the CDR3 is TGTGCCAGCAGCGCGGACACTCAAGCTTTCTTT. It specifies CASSADTQAFF.

V usage is TRBV23-1 and J usage is TRBJ2-7, with TRBD1 matching 7 bases. TRBV23-1 counts as an open reading frame of uncertain function. The CDR3 spans 16 residues. V lost 2 bases and J lost 0; bases outside the gene matches: 7. CDR3 bases: TGCGCCAGCAGTCAACTATTATCAGGGGGCTCCTACGAGCAGTACTTC. It yields the protein CASSQLLSGGSYEQYF.

This clonotype was counted ten times or more. V is TRBV7-2 and J is TRBJ2-2, with a possible D match to TRBD2 (5 bases). The V and J ends lost 8 bases and 6 bases respectively, with 16 bases between them. The germline V gene encodes CDR1 SGHTA and CDR2 FQGNSA. The CDR3 spans 14 residues. CDR3 nucleotide sequence: TGTGCCAGCGGCCCGAGGGTCTCAGCCGGGGAGCTGTTTTTT. Encoded protein: CASGPRVSAGELFF.

This clonotype was seen a few times. The chain links TRBV12-3 or TRBV12-4 to TRBJ2-5, with TRBD2 as a possible D gene (6 bases). This CDR3 has 12 residues. The germline V and J ends were trimmed by 8 bases and 5 bases, with 12 bases remaining between them. The CDR3 bases are TGTGCCAGCCGGGGGATTAAGGAGACCCAGTACTTC. Protein: CASRGIKETQYF.

This clonotype occurred a few times. The chain employs TRBV7-9 and TRBJ2-5, with D perhaps matching TRBD1 or TRBD2 (5 bases each). Germline CDR1 is SEHNR and CDR2 is FQNEAQ (reference sequence). Trimming took 4 bases from V and 4 from J, leaving 19 bases between them. There are 16 residues in the CDR3. This CDR3 reads CASSSYRGVDRETQYF. The CDR3 DNA reads as TGTGCCAGCAGCTCCTACAGAGGGGTTGACAGAGAGACCCAGTACTTC.

This clonotype was counted many times. The chain employs TRBV4-2 and TRBJ2-5, with TRBD1 matching 9 bases. The V gene's germline CDR1 is LGHNA and CDR2 YNFKEQ. This CDR3 contains 15 residues. Trimming at V came to 0 bases and at J to 4 bases, leaving 3 bases not matched to a gene. The DNA of the CDR3 is TGTGCCAGCAGCCAAGAGGGACAGGGCGTAGAGACCCAGTACTTC. This encodes CASSQEGQGVETQYF.

V and J are TRBV29-1 and TRBJ1-3; tentative D call: TRBD1 (6 bases). Germline-derived CDR1 and CDR2 are SQVTM and ANQGSEA. V was shortened by 3 bases and J by 4 bases, with 16 bases between the two germline ends. The length of the CDR3 is 15 residues. CDR3 sequence (DNA): TGCAGCGTTGACGACAACACAGGGAAAGGAAACACCATATATTTT. It is translated as CSVDDNTGKGNTIYF.

The genes are TRBV11-2 and TRBJ2-5, with TRBD1 identical over 8 bases. The CDR3 consists of 12 residues. The J segment lost 7 bases and the V segment lost 8 bases, leaving 6 bases of the junction unmatched. CDR1 SGHAT and CDR2 FQNNGV come from the germline V gene. The CDR3 reads CASAGQGGTQYF. The CDR3 DNA reads as TGTGCCAGCGCAGGACAGGGAGGGACCCAGTACTTC.

The chain uses TRBV28 and TRBJ2-3; TRBD2 matches 13 bases. The CDR3 spans 17 residues. CDR1 is MDHEN, CDR2 SYDVKM, per germline. J was trimmed by 0 bases and V by 3 bases; bases with no gene match: 3. The CDR3: CASSLGLAGMSTDTQYF. CDR3 nucleotide sequence: TGTGCCAGCAGTTTGGGACTAGCGGGGATGAGCACAGATACGCAGTATTTT.

As for this clonotype: A much bigger clone sits one base away, suggesting this may be a read error. The chain recombines TRBV5-1 with TRBJ1-2; perhaps TRBD1 as D (5 bases). This CDR3 region has 17 residues. Germline values: CDR1 SGHRS, CDR2 YFSETQ. Trimming shortened V by 0 bases and J by 7 bases, and 22 bases separated the two germline ends. CDR3 coding DNA: TGCGCCAGCAGCTTGGGGGCGCTAGCCGGGACCAGGCGTGGCTACACCTTC. Its translation: CASSLGALAGTRRGYTF.